This T cell receptor (beta chain) was identified during a study of beta chain features in type 1 diabetes. The overall study: Regarding age, gender and cell yields, patients proved similar to healthy donors. Examined across all samples were just under 110,000,000 sorted cells. Overall study findings and caveats: Shortening of TCRB CDR3s, moderate but significant, appeared in all four CD4+ subsets of Type 1 diabetes patients. Any HLA-type effect on TCRB rearrangement remained unresolved here.

The whole isolated RNA underwent reverse transcription, so sequencing captured expressed TCRB transcripts. Using immunoSEQ multiplex PCR, the repertoire was profiled, and TCRdb retains in-frame clones only, with some absent. The table has 100,000 to 150,000 clones, roughly a sixth seen once; the top ten hold roughly 2.5%. The CDR3 totals 15 residues. With 8 bases removed from V and 1 base from J, the gap between germline ends came to 17 bases. Germline CDR1 reads MNHEY; CDR2 reads SVGAGI. Central memory, naive, regulatory and stem cell-like memory CD4+ cells were sorted by CD45RO/CCR7/CD25/CD127/CD95/CD27. With regard to this clone: Its antigen is unidentified.

Sequencing used central memory CD4+ T cells from blood. The J gene is TRBJ2-5, the V gene TRBV6-5; perhaps TRBD1 as D (6 bases). The receptor was derived from a man between 18 and 35 years old with type 1 diabetes. This CDR3 is CASQDSVLFQETQYF. The CDR3 DNA sequence: TGTGCCAGCCAGGACAGTGTATTGTTCCAAGAGACCCAGTACTTC.